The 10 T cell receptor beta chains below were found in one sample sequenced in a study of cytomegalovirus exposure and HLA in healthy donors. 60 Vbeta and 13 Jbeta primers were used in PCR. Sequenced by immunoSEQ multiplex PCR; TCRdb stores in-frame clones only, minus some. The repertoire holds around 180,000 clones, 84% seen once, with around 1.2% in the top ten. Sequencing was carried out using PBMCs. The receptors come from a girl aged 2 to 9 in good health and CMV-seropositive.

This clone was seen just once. This CDR3 reads CASSVGGTQSLNTEAFF. The CDR3, as DNA: TGTGCCAGCAGCGTAGGCGGGACGCAAAGCCTGAACACTGAAGCTTTCTTT. This chain connects TRBV9 to TRBJ1-1, with a weak D call TRBD1 (5 bases). Trimming took off 0 bases at V and 0 bases at J, with 15 bases between the two ends. Germline V gene data show CDR1 as SGDLS and CDR2 as YYNGEE. This CDR3 is built from 17 residues.

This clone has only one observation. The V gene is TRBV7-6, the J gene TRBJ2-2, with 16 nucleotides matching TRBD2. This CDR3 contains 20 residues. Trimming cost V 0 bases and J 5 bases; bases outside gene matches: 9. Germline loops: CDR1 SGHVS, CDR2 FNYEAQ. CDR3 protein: CASSLAYGTSGGAETGELFF. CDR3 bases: TGTGCCAGCAGCTTAGCTTACGGGACTAGCGGGGGGGCCGAGACCGGGGAGCTGTTTTTT.

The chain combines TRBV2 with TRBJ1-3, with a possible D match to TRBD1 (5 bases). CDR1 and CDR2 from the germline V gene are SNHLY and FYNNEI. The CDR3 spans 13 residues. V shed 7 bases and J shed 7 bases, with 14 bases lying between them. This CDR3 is CASKTAPMNTIYF. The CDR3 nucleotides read TGTGCCAGCAAGACAGCCCCGATGAACACCATATATTTT.

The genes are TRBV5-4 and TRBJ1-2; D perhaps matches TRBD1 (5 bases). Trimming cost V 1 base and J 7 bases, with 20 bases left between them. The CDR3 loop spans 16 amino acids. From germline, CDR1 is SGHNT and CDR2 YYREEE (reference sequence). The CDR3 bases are TGTGCCAGCAGCTTGCCCCCCCCCGGTGGTAGGGGTGGCTACACCTTC. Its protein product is CASSLPPPGGRGGYTF. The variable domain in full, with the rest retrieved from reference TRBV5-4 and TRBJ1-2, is ETGVTQSPTHLIKTRGQQVTLRCSSQSGHNTVSWYQQALGQGPQFIFQYYREEENGRGNFPPRFSGLQFPNYSSELNVNALELDDSALYLCASSLPPPGGRGGYTFGSGTRLTVV.

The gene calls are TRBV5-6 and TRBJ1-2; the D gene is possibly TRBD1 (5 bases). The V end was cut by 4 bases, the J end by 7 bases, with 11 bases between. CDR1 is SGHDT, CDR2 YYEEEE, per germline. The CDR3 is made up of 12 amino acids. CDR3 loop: CASSAGYSGYTF. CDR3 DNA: TGTGCCAGCAGCGCAGGGTACTCTGGCTACACCTTC.

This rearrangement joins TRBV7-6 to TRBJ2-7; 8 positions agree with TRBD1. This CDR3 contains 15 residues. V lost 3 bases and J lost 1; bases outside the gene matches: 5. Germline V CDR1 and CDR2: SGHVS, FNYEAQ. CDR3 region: CASSLATGVSYEQYF. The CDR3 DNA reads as TGTGCCAGCAGCTTGGCGACAGGGGTATCCTACGAGCAGTACTTC.

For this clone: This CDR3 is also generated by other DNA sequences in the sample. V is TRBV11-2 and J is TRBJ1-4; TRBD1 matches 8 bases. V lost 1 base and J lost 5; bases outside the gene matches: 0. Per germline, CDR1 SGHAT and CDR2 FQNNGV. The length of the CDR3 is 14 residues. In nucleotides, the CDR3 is TGTGCCAGCAGCTTAGGGACAGGGAATGAAAAACTGTTTTTT. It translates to CASSLGTGNEKLFF.

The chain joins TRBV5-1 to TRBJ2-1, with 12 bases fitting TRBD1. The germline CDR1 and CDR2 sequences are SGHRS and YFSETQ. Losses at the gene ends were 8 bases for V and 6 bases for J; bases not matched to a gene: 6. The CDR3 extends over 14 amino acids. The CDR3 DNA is TGCGCCAGTTCACGGGACAGGGGGCCCAATGAGCAGTTCTTC. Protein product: CASSRDRGPNEQFF.

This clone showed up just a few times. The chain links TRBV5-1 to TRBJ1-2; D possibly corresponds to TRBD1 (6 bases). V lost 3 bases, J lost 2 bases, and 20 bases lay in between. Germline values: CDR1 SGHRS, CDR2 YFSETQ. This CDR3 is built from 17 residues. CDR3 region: CASSSSLMGGHNYGYTF. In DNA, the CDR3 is TGCGCCAGCAGCTCGTCCTTAATGGGGGGGCACAACTATGGCTACACCTTC. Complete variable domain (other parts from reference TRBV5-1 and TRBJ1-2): KAGVTQTPRYLIKTRGQQVTLSCSPISGHRSVSWYQQTPGQGLQFLFEYFSETQRNKGNFPGRFSGRQFSNSRSEMNVSTLELGDSALYLCASSSSLMGGHNYGYTFGSGTRLTVV.

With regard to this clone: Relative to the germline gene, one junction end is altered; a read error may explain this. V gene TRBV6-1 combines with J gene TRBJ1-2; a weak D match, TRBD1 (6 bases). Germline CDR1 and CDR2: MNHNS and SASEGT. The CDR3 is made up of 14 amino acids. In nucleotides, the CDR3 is TGTGCCAGCAGTGATCAGGGGTCGTTAGATGGCTACCCCTTC. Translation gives CASSDQGSLDGYPF.